Below, 9 T cell receptor beta chains from the same sample are listed, as sequenced in a study of regulatory and conventional T cells in RAG deficiency. Blood CD4+ CD25-low CD127-high conventional T cells supplied the genomic DNA template. Clones were read by immunoSEQ multiplex PCR, and TCRdb kept only the in-frame ones, dropping some. The sample holds approximately 46,000 clones, 75% to 90% seen once. The sample also formed part of further work on regulatory T cells. That investigation notes: Primers: 52 TRBV forward and 13 TRBJ reverse.

Input material: CD4+ effector T cells sorted from blood. All receptors derive from a human donor in good health.

This chain connects TRBV12-5 to TRBJ1-1, with D possibly being TRBD1 (6 bases). Between the trimmed V and J ends, which lost 0 bases and 0 bases, there was a span of 26 bases. The CDR3 is 21 residues long. Germline V CDR1 and CDR2: LGHNT, FRNRAP. CDR3 bases: TGTGCTAGTGGTTTGGTACAATGGGGGCCGAGAAAAGGGAAGCTGAACACTGAAGCTTTCTTT. It is translated as CASGLVQWGPRKGKLNTEAFF.

The V call is TRBV30, the J call TRBJ1-2; 9 bases align to TRBD1. Germline loops: CDR1 GTSNPN, CDR2 SVGIG (reference sequence). J lost 1 base, V lost 0 bases, and 15 bases had no gene match. The CDR3 runs to 19 residues. The CDR3, as DNA: TGTGCCTGGAGTGTTACCCTCATCGAACCGGACAGGGGTAACTATGGCTACACCTTC. Protein: CAWSVTLIEPDRGNYGYTF. The full variable domain, in which reference TRBV30 and TRBJ1-2 provide the parts outside the CDR3, is SQTIHQWPATLVQPVGSPLSLECTVEGTSNPNLYWYRQAAGRGLQLLFYSVGIGQISSEVPQNLSASRPQDRQFILSSKKLLLSDSGFYLCAWSVTLIEPDRGNYGYTFGSGTRLTVV.

The chain has TRBV6-5 and TRBJ1-2; D call uncertain. The V end was cut by 2 bases, the J end by 4 bases, with 14 bases between. Germline V gene lookup returns CDR1 MNHEY and CDR2 SVGAGI. The CDR3 loop spans 15 amino acids. The CDR3 sequence: CASSYRQAFRYGYTF. For the CDR3, the DNA is TGTGCCAGCAGTTACAGGCAGGCGTTTCGCTATGGCTACACCTTC.

This sequence joins TRBV6-4 and TRBJ2-1; 7 nucleotides align to TRBD2. The CDR3 has 15 amino acids. Germline V gene lookup returns CDR1 MRHNA and CDR2 SNTAGT. Trimming removed 3 bases from V and 13 bases from J; junction bases left unmatched: 15. The CDR3 here is CASSDLSGRGDPQFF. DNA of the CDR3: TGTGCCAGCAGTGATTTGAGCGGTCGGGGGGATCCCCAGTTCTTC.

This clone occurred once. The chain is built from TRBV29-1 and TRBJ2-7; D is unresolved. Germline CDR1 SQVTM, CDR2 ANQGSEA. The CDR3 is 12 amino acids. Trimming removed 7 bases at V and 2 bases at J, with 12 bases between. The CDR3 region has the DNA TGCAGCGGTAGTATCGAGCCCTACGAGCAGTACTTC. Its protein is CSGSIEPYEQYF.

This chain links TRBV6-6 with TRBJ1-6; unclear D gene. The CDR3 has 15 amino acids. Trimming took 5 bases from V and 9 from J, leaving 17 bases between them. CDR1 and CDR2 from the germline V gene are MNHNY and SVGAGI (reference sequence). The CDR3 DNA follows: TGTGCCAGCAGTCGGAACGGGCAGGACGGTTCACCCCTCCACTTT. It yields the protein CASSRNGQDGSPLHF.

V is TRBV6-5 and J is TRBJ2-7; the match to TRBD1 covers 10 bases. The CDR3 consists of 14 residues. CDR1 is MNHEY and CDR2 is SVGAGI in the germline V gene. J lost 5 bases, V lost 6 bases, and 7 bases had no gene match. CDR3 DNA sequence: TGTGCCAGCAGATCGGGACAGGGGACGAACGAGCAGTACTTC. Amino acid sequence: CASRSGQGTNEQYF.

The chain employs TRBV6-5 and TRBJ1-2, with D perhaps TRBD1 (5 bases). CDR3 length equals 13 residues. Germline loops: CDR1 MNHEY, CDR2 SVGAGI. Trimming took off 5 bases at V and 6 bases at J, with 13 bases between the two ends. The DNA of the CDR3 is TGTGCCAGCAGTGAAAGGGACCTGGATGGCTACACCTTC. The encoded protein is CASSERDLDGYTF.

This chain uses TRBV5-4 with TRBJ2-1; 7 bases align to TRBD2. V lost 1 base and J lost 5; bases outside the gene matches: 15. CDR3 length: 18 residues. Germline values: CDR1 SGHNT, CDR2 YYREEE (reference sequence). The CDR3 sequence: CASSLKGVRTSVNNEQFF. The CDR3 nucleotides read TGTGCCAGCAGCTTGAAAGGAGTAAGAACTAGCGTTAACAATGAGCAGTTCTTC.